These 2 T cell receptor beta chains came from one sample sequenced in a study of PD-1 blockade in classical Hodgkin lymphoma. Sequenced by immunoSEQ multiplex PCR; TCRdb stores in-frame clones only, minus some. Of around 93,000 clones listed, about three quarters are singletons. The time point: cycle 4 day 1 (C4D1), after 6 weeks of nivolumab. Every patient relapsed after autologous stem cell transplantation, and brentuximab vedotin exposure varied. The material was peripheral blood mononuclear cells (PBMCs), obtained before the fourth cycle of nivolumab. Every receptor here comes from a human donor with classical Hodgkin lymphoma.

The chain employs TRBV10-3 and TRBJ2-1; no firm D call. V gave up 4 bases and J gave up 5 bases, with 9 bases separating them. The germline gives CDR1 ENHRY, CDR2 SYGVKD. The CDR3 covers 13 residues. The CDR3 nucleotides are TGTGCCATCAGTGGCCTCTCAGACAATGAGCAGTTCTTC. Protein product: CAISGLSDNEQFF.

The chain is built from TRBV29-1 and TRBJ2-3; D is possibly TRBD1 or TRBD2 (5 bases each). The CDR3 runs 13 residues. Trimming took 2 bases from V and 3 from J, leaving 9 bases between them. Germline V gives CDR1 SQVTM, CDR2 ANQGSEA. The chain's CDR3 is CSVERGATDTQYF. Written as DNA, the CDR3 is TGCAGCGTTGAACGGGGCGCGACAGATACGCAGTATTTT.